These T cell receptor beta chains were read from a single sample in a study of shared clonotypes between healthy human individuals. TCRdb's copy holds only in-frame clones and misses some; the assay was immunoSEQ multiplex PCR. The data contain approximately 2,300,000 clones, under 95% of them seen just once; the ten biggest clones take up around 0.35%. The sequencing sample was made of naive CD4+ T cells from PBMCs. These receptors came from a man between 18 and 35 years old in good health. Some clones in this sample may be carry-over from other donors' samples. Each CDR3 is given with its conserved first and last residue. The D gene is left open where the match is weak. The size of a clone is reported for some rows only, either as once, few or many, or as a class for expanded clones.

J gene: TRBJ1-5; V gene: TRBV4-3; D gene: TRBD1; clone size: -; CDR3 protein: CASSQGTGREQPQHF; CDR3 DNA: TGCGCCAGCAGCCAAGGGACAGGGAGGGAACAGCCCCAGCATTTT
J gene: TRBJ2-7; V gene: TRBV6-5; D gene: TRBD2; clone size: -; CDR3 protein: CASSSGTSRYEQYF; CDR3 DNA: TGTGCCAGCAGCTCCGGGACTAGCCGGTACGAGCAGTACTTC
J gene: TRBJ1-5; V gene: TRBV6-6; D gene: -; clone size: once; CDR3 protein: CASSSAPNQPQHF; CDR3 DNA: TGTGCCAGCAGTTCAGCCCCCAATCAGCCCCAGCATTTT
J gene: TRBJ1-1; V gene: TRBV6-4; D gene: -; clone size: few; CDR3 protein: CASRKELNTEAFF; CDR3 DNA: TGTGCCAGCAGAAAGGAGTTGAACACTGAAGCTTTCTTT
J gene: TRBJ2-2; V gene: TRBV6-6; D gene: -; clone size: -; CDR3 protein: CASWPTRGAGELFF; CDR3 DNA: TGTGCCAGCTGGCCGACTAGAGGGGCCGGGGAGCTGTTTTTT
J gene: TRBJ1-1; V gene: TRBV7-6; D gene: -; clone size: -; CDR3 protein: CASSLGQSTEAFF; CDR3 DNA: TGTGCCAGCAGCTTGGGGCAGTCTACTGAAGCTTTCTTT
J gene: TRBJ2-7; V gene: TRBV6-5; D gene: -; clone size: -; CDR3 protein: CASSYSGPYEQYF; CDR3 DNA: TGTGCCAGCAGTTACTCGGGACCCTACGAGCAGTACTTC
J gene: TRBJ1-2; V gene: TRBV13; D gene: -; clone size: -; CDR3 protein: CASSLLGSGGYTF; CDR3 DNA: TGTGCCAGCAGCTTATTAGGGAGTGGGGGCTACACCTTC
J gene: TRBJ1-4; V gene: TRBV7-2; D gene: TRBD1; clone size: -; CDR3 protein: CASSKQGRDEKLFF; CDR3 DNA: TGTGCCAGCAGCAAACAGGGGAGGGATGAAAAACTGTTTTTT
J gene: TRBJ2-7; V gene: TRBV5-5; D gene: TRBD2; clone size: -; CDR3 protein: CASSLSQGSGDSYEQYF; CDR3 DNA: TGTGCCAGCAGCTTAAGCCAAGGTAGCGGGGACTCCTACGAGCAGTACTTC
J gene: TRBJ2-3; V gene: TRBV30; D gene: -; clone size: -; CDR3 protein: CAYEGWSDPTDTQYF; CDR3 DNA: TGTGCCTACGAAGGTTGGTCCGACCCCACAGATACGCAGTATTTT
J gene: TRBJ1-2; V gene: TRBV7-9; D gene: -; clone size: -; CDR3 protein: CASSKVMARPLYGYTF; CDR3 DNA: TGTGCCAGCAGCAAAGTAATGGCCCGTCCCTTATATGGCTACACCTTC
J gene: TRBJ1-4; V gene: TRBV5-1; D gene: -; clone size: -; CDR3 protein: CASRPTGNEKLFF; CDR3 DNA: TGCGCCAGCAGACCTACCGGAAATGAAAAACTGTTTTTT
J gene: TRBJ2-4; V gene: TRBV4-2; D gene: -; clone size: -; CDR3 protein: CASSQTTGAKNIQYF; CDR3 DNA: TGTGCCAGCAGCCAAACTACAGGAGCCAAAAACATTCAGTACTTC
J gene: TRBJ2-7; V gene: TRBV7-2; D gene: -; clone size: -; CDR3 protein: CASSLAFTGGGRYEQYF; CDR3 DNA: TGTGCCAGCAGCTTAGCGTTCACAGGGGGGGGTAGGTACGAGCAGTACTTC
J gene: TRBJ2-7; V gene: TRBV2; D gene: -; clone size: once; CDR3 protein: CASSSRDGPYEQYF; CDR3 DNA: TGTGCCAGCAGCTCTCGGGACGGACCCTACGAGCAGTACTTC
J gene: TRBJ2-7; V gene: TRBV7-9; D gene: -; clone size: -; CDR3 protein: CASSAPGKSTGQYF; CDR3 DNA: TGTGCCAGCAGCGCCCCCGGGAAGAGTACGGGGCAGTACTTC
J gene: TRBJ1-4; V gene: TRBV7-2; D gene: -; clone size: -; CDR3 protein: CASSLSGNNILFF; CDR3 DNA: TGTGCCAGCAGCTTGAGCGGCAATAACATACTGTTTTTT
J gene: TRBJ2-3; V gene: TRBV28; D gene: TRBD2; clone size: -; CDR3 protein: CASSSNPGLAGGLYF; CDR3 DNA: TGTGCCAGCAGTTCAAATCCCGGACTAGCGGGAGGGCTCTATTTT
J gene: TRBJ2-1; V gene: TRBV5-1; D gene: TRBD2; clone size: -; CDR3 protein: CASSPLLAGGEQFF; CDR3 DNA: TGCGCCAGCAGCCCCTTACTAGCGGGAGGTGAGCAGTTCTTC
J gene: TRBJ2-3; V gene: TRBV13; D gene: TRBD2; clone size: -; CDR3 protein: CASSFSGRAGDTQYF; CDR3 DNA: TGTGCCAGCAGCTTTAGCGGGAGGGCCGGAGATACGCAGTATTTT
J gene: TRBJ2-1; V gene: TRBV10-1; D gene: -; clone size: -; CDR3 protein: CASKGPKNEQFF; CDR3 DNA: TGCGCCAGCAAAGGGCCCAAGAATGAGCAGTTCTTC
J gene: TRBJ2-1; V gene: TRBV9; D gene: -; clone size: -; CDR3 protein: CASSVGSGYNEQFF; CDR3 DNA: TGTGCCAGCAGCGTGGGTAGCGGATACAATGAGCAGTTCTTC
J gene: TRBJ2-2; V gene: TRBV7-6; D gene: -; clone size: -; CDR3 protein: CASSLAGRKLITGELFF; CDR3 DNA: TGTGCCAGCAGCTTAGCGGGCCGTAAACTTATCACCGGGGAGCTGTTTTTT
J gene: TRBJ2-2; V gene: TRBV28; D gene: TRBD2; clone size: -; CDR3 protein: CASSSLSGRGYTGELFF; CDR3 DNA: TGTGCCAGCAGTTCTCTTAGCGGGAGAGGGTACACCGGGGAGCTGTTTTTT
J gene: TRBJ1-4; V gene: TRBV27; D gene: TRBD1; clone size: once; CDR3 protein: CASSRGPGQGNEKLFF; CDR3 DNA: TGTGCCAGCTCAAGGGGGCCTGGACAGGGCAATGAAAAACTGTTTTTT
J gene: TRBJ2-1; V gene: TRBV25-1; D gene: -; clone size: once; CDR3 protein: CASSEPRTYFNEQFF; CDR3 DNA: TGTGCCAGCAGTGAACCAAGGACATACTTCAATGAGCAGTTCTTC
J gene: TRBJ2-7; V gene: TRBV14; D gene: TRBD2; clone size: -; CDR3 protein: CASSPRDYRGRQYF; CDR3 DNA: TGTGCCAGCAGCCCCCGGGACTACAGAGGACGGCAGTACTTC
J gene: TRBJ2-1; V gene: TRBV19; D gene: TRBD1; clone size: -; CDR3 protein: CASSTTGAMSNEQFF; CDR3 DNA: TGTGCCAGTAGTACGACAGGGGCCATGAGCAATGAGCAGTTCTTC
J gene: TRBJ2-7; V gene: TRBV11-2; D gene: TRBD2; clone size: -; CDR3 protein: CASRKGTSGSYEQYF; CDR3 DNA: TGTGCCAGCAGAAAGGGGACTAGCGGCTCCTACGAGCAGTACTTC
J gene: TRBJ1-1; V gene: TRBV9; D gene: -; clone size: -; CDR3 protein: CASSPTPMNTEAFF; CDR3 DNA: TGTGCCAGCAGCCCGACACCCATGAACACTGAAGCTTTCTTT
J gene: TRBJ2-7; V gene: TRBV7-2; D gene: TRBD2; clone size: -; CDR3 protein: CASSTQRWASGNYEQYF; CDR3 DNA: TGTGCCAGCAGCACACAACGGTGGGCTAGCGGGAACTACGAGCAGTACTTC
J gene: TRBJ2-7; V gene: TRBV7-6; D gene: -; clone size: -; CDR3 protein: CASSAQGRSSYEQYF; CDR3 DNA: TGTGCCAGCAGCGCTCAGGGACGGAGCTCCTACGAGCAGTACTTC